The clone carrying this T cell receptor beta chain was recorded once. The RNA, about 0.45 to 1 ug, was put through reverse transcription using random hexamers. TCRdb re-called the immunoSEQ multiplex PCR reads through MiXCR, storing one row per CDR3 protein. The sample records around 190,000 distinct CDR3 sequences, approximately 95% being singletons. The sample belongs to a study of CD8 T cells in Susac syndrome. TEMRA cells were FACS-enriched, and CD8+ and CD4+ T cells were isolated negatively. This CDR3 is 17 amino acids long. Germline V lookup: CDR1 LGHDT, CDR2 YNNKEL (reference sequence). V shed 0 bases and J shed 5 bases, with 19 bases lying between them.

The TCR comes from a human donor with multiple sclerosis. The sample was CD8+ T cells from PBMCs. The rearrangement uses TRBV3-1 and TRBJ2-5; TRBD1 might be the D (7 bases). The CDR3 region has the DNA TGTGCCAGCAGCCAAGATCTAGTGGAGGGGGCCGGCGAGACCCAGTACTTC. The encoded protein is CASSQDLVEGAGETQYF.